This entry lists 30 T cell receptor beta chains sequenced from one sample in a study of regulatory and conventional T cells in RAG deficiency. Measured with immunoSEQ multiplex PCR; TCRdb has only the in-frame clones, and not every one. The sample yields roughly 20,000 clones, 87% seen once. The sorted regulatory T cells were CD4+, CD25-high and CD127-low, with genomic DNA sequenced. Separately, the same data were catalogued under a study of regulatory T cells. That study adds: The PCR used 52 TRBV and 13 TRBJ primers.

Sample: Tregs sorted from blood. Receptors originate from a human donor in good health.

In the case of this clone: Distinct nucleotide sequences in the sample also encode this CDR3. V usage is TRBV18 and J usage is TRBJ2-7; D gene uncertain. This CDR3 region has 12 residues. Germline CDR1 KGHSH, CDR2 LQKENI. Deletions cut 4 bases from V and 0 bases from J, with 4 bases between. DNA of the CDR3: TGTGCCAGCTCACGCGACTCCTACGAGCAGTACTTC. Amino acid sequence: CASSRDSYEQYF.

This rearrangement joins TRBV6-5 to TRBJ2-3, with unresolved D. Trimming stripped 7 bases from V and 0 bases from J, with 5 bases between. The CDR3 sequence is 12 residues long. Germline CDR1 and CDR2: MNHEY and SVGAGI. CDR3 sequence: CASKGSTDTQYF. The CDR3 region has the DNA TGTGCCAGCAAGGGCAGCACAGATACGCAGTATTTT.

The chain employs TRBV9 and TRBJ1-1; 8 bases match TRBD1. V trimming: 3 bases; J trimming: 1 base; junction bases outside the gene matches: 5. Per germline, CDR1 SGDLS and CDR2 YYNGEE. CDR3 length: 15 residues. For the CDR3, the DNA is TGTGCCAGCAGCGCACTCGGGACAGGGAACACTGAAGCTTTCTTT. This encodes CASSALGTGNTEAFF.

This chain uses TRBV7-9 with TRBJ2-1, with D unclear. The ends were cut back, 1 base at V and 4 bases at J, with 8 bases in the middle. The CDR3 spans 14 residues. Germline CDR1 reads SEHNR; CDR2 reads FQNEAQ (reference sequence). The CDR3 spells CASSLGAVYNEQFF. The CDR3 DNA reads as TGTGCCAGCAGCTTAGGTGCGGTATACAATGAGCAGTTCTTC.

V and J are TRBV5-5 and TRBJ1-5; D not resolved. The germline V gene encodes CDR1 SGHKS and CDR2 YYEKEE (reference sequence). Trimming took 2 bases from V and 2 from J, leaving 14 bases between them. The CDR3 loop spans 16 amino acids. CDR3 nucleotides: TGTGCCAGCAGCTTAAGGGCTCCGGGTGGCAATCAGCCCCAGCATTTT. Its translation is CASSLRAPGGNQPQHF.

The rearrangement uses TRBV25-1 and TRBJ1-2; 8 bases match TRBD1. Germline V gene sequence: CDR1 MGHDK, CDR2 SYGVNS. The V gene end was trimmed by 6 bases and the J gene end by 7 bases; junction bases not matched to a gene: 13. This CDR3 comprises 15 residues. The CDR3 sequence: CASSKTPTGVGGYTF. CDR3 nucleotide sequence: TGTGCCAGCAGCAAAACCCCGACAGGGGTGGGTGGCTACACCTTC.

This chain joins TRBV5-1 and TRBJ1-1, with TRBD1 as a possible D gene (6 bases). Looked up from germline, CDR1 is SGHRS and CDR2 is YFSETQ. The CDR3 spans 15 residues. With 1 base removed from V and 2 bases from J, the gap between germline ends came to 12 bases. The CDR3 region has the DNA TGCGCCAGCAGCTTGTTATCCGGGGGCAACACTGAAGCTTTCTTT. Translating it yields CASSLLSGGNTEAFF.

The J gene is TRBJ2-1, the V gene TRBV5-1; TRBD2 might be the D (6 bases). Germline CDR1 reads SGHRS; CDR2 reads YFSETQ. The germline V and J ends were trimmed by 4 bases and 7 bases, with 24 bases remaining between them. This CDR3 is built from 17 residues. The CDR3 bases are TGCGCCAGCAGCCAAACCCCGGTTGCGGGATCTTGGAATGAGCAGTTCTTC. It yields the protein CASSQTPVAGSWNEQFF.

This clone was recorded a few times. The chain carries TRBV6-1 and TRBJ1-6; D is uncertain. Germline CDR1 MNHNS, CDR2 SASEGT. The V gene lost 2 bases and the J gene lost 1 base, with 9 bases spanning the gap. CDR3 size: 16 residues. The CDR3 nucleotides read TGTGCCAGCAGTGAAATATTGGGGTCCTATAATTCACCCCTCCACTTT. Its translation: CASSEILGSYNSPLHF.

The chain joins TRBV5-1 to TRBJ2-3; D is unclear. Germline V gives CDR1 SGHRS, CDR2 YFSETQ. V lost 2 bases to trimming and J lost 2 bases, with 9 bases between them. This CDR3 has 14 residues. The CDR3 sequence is CASSLSPDTDTQYF. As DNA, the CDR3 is TGCGCCAGCAGCTTAAGCCCCGACACAGATACGCAGTATTTT.

The CDR3 DNA reads as TGTGCCTGGAGAAGACATGTGGACACTGAAGCTTTCTTT. The encoded protein is CAWRRHVDTEAFF. V and J are TRBV30 and TRBJ1-1; no clear D gene. Trimming stripped 3 bases from V and 3 bases from J, with 11 bases between. The CDR3 extends over 13 amino acids. Germline V CDR1 and CDR2: GTSNPN, SVGIG (reference sequence).

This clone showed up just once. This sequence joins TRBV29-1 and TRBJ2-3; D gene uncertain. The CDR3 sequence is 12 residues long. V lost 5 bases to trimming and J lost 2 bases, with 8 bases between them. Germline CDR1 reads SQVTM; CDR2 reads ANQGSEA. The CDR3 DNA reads TGCAGCGTTAAAAGTGCCACAGATACGCAGTATTTT. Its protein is CSVKSATDTQYF.

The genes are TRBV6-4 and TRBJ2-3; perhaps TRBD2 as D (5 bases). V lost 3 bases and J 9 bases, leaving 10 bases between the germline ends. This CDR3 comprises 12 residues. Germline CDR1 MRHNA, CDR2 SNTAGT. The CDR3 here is CASSDQLGTQYF. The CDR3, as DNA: TGTGCCAGCAGTGATCAACTAGGGACGCAGTATTTT.

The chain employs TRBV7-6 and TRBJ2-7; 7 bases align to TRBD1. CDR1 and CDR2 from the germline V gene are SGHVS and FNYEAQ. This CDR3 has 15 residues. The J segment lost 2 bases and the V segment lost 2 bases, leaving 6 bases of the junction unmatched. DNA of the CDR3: TGTGCCAGCAGCTTAACGGCAGGGGGTGCCTACGAGCAGTACTTC. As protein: CASSLTAGGAYEQYF.

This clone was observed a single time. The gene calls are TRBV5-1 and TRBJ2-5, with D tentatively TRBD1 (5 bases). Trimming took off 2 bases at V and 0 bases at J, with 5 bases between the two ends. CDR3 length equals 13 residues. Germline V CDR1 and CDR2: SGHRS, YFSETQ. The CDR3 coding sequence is TGCGCCAGCAGCTTACAGGACCAAGAGACCCAGTACTTC. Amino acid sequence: CASSLQDQETQYF.

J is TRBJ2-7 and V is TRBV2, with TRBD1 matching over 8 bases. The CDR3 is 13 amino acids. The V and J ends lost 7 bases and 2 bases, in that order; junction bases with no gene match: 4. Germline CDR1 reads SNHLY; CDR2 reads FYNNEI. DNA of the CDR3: TGTGCCAGCAAACAGGGGGAGACCTACGAGCAGTACTTC. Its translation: CASKQGETYEQYF.

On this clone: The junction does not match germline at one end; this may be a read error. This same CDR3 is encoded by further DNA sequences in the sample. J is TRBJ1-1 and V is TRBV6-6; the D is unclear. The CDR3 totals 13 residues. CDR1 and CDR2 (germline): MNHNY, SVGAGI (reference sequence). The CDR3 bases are TGTGCCACCAGCGGACCGTTGAACACTGAGGCTTTCTTT. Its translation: CATSGPLNTEAFF.

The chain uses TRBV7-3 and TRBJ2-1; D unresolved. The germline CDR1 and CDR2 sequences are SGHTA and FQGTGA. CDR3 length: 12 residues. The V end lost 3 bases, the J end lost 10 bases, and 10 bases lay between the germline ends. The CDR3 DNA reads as TGTGCCAGCAGCTTCCCCCAAGGGGAGCAGTTCTTC. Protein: CASSFPQGEQFF.

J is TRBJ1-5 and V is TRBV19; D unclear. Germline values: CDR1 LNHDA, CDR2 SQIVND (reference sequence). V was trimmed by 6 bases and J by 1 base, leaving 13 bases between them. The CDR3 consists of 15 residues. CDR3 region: CASSLLSDSNQPQHF. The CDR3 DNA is TGTGCCAGTAGCCTCTTGTCGGACAGCAATCAGCCCCAGCATTTT.

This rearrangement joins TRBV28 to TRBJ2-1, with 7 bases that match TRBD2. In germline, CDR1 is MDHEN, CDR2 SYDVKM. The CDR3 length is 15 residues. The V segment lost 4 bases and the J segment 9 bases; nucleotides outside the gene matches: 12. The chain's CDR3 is CASSSRRRERVEQFF. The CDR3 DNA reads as TGTGCCAGCAGTTCCCGGCGGCGGGAGAGGGTTGAGCAGTTCTTC.

CDR3 protein: CASSFLRQGNYGYTF. CDR3 nucleotides: TGTGCCAGCAGTTTCCTTCGACAGGGGAACTATGGCTACACCTTC. V usage is TRBV28 and J usage is TRBJ1-2; 8 nucleotides agree with TRBD1. Germline CDR1 MDHEN, CDR2 SYDVKM. The CDR3 length is 15 residues. V shed 3 bases and J 2 bases; nucleotides not matched to a gene: 5.

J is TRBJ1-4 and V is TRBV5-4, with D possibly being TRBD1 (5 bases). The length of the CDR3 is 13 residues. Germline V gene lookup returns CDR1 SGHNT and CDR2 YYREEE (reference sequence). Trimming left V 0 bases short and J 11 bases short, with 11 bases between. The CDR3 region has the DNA TGTGCCAGCAGCTTGGGCGGGGGGGAGAAACTGTTTTTT. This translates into CASSLGGGEKLFF.

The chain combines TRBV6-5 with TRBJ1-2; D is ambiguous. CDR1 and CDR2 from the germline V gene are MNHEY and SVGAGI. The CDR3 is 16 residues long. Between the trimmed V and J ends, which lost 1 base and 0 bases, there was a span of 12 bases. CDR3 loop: CASSYFAGTSNYGYTF. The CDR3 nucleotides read TGTGCCAGCAGTTACTTCGCAGGAACCTCTAACTATGGCTACACCTTC.

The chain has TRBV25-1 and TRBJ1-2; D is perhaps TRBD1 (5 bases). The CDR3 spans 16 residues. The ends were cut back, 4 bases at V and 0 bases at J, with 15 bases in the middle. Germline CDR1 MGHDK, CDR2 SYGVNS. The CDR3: CASSAQVLGANYGYTF. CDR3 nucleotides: TGTGCCAGCAGTGCACAGGTTCTCGGGGCTAACTATGGCTACACCTTC.

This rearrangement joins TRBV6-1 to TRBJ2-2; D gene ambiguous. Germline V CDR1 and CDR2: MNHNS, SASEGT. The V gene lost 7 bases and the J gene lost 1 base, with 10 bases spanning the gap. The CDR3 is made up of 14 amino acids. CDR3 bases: TGTGCCAGCACTCAGACGGGGAACACCGGGGAGCTGTTTTTT. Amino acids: CASTQTGNTGELFF.

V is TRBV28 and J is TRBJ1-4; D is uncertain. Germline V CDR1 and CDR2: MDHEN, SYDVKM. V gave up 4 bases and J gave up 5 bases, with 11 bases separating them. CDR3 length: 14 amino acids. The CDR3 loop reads CASSWSGPNEKLFF. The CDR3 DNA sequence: TGTGCCAGCAGTTGGAGCGGACCCAATGAAAAACTGTTTTTT.

CDR3 coding DNA: TGCGCCAGCAGCTTGACGGACTACGAGCAGTACTTC. Its translation is CASSLTDYEQYF. V is TRBV5-1 and J is TRBJ2-7; no reliable D call. The CDR3 totals 12 residues. Germline V gene sequence: CDR1 SGHRS, CDR2 YFSETQ. V was trimmed by 1 base and J by 3 bases, leaving 5 bases between them. The variable domain in full, completed from reference TRBV5-1 and TRBJ2-7, reads KAGVTQTPRYLIKTRGQQVTLSCSPISGHRSVSWYQQTPGQGLQFLFEYFSETQRNKGNFPGRFSGRQFSNSRSEMNVSTLELGDSALYLCASSLTDYEQYFGPGTRLTVT.

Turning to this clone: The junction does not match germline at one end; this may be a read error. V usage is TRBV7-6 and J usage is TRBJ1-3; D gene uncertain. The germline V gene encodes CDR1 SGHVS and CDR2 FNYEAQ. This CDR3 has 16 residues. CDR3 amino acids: CASSAGRQYSGNTMYF. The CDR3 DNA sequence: TGTGCCAGCAGCGCGGGCAGGCAGTACTCTGGAAACACCATGTATTTT.

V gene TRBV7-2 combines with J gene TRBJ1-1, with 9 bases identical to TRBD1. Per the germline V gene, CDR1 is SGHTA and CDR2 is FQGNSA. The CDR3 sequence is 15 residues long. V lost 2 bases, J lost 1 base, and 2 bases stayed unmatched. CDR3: CASSLTGQGNTEAFF. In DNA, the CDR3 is TGTGCCAGCAGCTTAACGGGACAGGGGAACACTGAAGCTTTCTTT.

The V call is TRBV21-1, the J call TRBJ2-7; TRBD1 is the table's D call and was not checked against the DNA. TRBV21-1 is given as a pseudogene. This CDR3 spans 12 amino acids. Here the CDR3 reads CASSPGFCEQYF. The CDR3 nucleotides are TGTGCCAGCAGCCCAGGGTTTTGCGAGCAGTACTTC.